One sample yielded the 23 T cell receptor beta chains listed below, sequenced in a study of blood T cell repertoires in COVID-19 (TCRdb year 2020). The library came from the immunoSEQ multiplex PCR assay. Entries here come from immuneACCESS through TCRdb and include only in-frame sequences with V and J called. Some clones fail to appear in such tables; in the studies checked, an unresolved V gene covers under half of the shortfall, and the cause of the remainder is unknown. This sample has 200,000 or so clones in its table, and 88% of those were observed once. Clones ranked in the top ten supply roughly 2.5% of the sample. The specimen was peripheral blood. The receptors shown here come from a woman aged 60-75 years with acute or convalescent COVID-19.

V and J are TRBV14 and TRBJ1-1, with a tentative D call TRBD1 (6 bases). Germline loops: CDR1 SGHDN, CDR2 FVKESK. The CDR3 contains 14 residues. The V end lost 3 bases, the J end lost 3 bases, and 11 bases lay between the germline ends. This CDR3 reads CASSHDRRDTEAFF. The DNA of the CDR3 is TGTGCCAGCAGCCATGACAGGCGGGACACTGAAGCTTTCTTT.

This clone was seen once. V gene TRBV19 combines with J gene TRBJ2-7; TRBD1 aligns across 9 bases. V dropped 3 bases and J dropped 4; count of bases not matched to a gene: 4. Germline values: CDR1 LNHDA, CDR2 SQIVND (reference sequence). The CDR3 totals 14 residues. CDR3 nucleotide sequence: TGTGCCAGTAGTATTGAACAGGGGGCGTACGAGCAGTACTTC. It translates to CASSIEQGAYEQYF.

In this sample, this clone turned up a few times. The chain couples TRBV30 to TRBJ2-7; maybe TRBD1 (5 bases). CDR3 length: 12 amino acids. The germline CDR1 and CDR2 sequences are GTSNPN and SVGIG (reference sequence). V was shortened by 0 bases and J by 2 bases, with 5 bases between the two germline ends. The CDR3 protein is CAWSVQAYEQYF. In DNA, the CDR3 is TGTGCCTGGAGTGTACAGGCCTACGAGCAGTACTTC.

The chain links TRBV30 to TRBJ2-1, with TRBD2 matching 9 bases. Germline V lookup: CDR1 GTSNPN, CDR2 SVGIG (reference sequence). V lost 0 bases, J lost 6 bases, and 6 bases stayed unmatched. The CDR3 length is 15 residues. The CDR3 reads CAWSVSLAGLNEQFF. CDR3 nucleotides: TGTGCCTGGAGTGTAAGTCTAGCGGGACTCAATGAGCAGTTCTTC.

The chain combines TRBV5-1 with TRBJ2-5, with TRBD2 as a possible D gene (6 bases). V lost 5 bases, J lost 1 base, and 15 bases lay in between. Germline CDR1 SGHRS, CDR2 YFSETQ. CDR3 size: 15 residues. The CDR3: CASRGTADAQETQYF. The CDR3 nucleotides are TGCGCCAGCAGGGGGACTGCTGATGCCCAAGAGACCCAGTACTTC.

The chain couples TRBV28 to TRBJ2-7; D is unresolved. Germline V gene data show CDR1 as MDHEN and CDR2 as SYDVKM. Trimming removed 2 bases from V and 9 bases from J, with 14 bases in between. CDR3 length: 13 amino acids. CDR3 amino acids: CASSLTFPWLQYF. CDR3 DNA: TGTGCCAGCAGTTTAACTTTCCCTTGGTTGCAGTACTTC.

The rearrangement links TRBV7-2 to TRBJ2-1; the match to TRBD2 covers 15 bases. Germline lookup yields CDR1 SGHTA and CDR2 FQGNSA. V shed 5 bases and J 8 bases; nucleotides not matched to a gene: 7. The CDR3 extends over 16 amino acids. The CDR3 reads CASSPRTSGRAYEQFF. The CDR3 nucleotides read TGTGCCAGCAGCCCCAGGACTAGCGGGAGGGCCTATGAGCAGTTCTTC.

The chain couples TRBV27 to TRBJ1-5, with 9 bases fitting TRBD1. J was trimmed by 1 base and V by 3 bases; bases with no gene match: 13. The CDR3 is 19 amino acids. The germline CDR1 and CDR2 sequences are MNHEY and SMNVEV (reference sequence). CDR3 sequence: CASSFPGQGVFLSNQPQHF. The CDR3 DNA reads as TGTGCCAGCAGTTTCCCGGGACAGGGTGTTTTCTTAAGCAATCAGCCCCAGCATTTT.

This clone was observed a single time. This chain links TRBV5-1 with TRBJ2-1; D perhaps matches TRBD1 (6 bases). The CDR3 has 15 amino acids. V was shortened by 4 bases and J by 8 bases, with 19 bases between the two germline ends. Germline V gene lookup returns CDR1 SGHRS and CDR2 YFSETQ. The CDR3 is CASSPSGHPRDEQFF. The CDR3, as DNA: TGCGCCAGCAGCCCGTCGGGACACCCCCGTGATGAGCAGTTCTTC.

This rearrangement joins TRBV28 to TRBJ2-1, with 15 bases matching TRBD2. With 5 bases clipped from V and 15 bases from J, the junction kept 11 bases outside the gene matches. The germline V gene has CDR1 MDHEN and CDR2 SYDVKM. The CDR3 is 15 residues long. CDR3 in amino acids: CASSLRTSGRASRFF. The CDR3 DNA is TGTGCCAGCAGTCTACGGACTAGCGGGAGGGCCAGCCGGTTCTTC.

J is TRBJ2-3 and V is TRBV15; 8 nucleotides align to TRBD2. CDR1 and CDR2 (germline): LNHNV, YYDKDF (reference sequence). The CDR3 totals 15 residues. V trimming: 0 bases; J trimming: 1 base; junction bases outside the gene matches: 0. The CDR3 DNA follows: TGTGCCACCAGCAGAGATAGCGGGGGCACAGATACGCAGTATTTT. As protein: CATSRDSGGTDTQYF.

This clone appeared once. CDR3 in DNA: TGTGCCAGCAGTTTAGCAGGAAACACTGAAGCTTTCTTT. This codes for CASSLAGNTEAFF. The chain carries TRBV27 and TRBJ1-1; D unresolved. This CDR3 has 13 amino acids. Germline-derived CDR1 and CDR2 are MNHEY and SMNVEV (reference sequence). V was cut by 2 bases and J by 2 bases, with 6 bases left in between.

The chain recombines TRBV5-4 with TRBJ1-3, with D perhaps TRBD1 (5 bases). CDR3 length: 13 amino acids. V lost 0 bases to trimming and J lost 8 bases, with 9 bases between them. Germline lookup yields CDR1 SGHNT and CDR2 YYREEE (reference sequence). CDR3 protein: CASSLAGVHTIYF. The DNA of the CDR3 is TGTGCCAGCAGCTTGGCGGGGGTACACACCATATATTTT. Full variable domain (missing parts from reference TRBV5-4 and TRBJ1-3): ETGVTQSPTHLIKTRGQQVTLRCSSQSGHNTVSWYQQALGQGPQFIFQYYREEENGRGNFPPRFSGLQFPNYSSELNVNALELDDSALYLCASSLAGVHTIYFGEGSWLTVV.

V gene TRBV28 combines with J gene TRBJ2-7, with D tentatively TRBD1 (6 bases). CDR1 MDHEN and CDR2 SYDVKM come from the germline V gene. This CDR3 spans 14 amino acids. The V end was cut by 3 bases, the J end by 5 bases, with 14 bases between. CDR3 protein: CASSFMAGVHEQYF. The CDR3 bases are TGTGCCAGCAGTTTTATGGCAGGGGTCCACGAGCAGTACTTC.

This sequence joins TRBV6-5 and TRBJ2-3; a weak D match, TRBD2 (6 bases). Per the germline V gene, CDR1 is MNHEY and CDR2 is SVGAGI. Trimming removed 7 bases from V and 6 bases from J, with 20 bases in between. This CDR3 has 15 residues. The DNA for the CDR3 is TGTGCCAGCACCCGGGACTCCATACCACGGGATACGCAGTATTTT. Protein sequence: CASTRDSIPRDTQYF.

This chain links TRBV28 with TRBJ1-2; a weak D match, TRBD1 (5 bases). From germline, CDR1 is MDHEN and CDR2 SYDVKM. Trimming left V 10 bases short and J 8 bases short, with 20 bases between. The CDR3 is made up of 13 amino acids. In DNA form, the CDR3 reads TGTGCCATACAGGCGGGACCCCAAGGGGGCTACACCTTC. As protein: CAIQAGPQGGYTF.

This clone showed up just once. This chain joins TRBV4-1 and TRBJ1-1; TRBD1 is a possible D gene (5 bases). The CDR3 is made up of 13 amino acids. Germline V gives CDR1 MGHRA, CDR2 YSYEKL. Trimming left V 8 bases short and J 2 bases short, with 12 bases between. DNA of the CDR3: TGCGCCAGCGGAGGGACGGCTAACACTGAAGCTTTCTTT. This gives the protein CASGGTANTEAFF.

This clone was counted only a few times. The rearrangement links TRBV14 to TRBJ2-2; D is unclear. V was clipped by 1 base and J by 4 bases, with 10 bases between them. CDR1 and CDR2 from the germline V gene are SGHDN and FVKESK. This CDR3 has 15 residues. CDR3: CASSQVRRGTGELFF. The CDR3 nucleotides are TGTGCCAGCAGCCAAGTGCGAAGAGGCACCGGGGAGCTGTTTTTT.

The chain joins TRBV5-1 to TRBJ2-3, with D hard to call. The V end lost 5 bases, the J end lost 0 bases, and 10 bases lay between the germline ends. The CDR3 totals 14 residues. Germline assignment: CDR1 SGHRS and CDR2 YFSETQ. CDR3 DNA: TGCGCCAGCAGTAGTTTCCCAAGCACAGATACGCAGTATTTT. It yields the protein CASSSFPSTDTQYF.

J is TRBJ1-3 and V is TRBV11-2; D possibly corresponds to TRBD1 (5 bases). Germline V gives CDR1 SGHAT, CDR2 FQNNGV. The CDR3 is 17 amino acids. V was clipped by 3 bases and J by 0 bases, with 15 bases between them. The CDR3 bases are TGTGCCAGCAGCTTGTTGCAGGGTTCCCTCTCTGGAAACACCATATATTTT. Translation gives CASSLLQGSLSGNTIYF. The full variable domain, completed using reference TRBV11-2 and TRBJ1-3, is EAGVAQSPRYKIIEKRQSVAFWCNPISGHATLYWYQQILGQGPKLLIQFQNNGVVDDSQLPKDRFSAERLKGVDSTLKIQPAKLEDSAVYLCASSLLQGSLSGNTIYFGEGSWLTVV.

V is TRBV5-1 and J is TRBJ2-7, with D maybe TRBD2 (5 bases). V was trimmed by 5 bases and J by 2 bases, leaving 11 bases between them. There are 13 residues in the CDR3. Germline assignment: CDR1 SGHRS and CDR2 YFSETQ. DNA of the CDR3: TGCGCCAGCAGGCACCCGGGGACCTACGAGCAGTACTTC. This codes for CASRHPGTYEQYF. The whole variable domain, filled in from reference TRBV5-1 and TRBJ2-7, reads KAGVTQTPRYLIKTRGQQVTLSCSPISGHRSVSWYQQTPGQGLQFLFEYFSETQRNKGNFPGRFSGRQFSNSRSEMNVSTLELGDSALYLCASRHPGTYEQYFGPGTRLTVT.

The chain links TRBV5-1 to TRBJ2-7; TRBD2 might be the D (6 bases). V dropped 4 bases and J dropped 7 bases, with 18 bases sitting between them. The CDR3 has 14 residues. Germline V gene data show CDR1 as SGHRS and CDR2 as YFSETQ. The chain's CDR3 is CASSPLGQRGEQYF. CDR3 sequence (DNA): TGCGCCAGCAGCCCGCTAGGTCAACGGGGGGAGCAGTACTTC.

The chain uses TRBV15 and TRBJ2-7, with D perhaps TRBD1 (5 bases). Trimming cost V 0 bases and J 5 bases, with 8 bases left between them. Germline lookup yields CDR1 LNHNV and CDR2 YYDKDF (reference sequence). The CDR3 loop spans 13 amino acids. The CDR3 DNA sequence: TGTGCCACCAGCAGAGATTGGGGCGACGAGCAGTACTTC. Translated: CATSRDWGDEQYF.